These T cell receptor beta chains were read from a single sample in a study of B cell selection in AIRE deficiency. Some clones are missing from TCRdb's copy, which holds only in-frame ones; the method was immunoSEQ multiplex PCR. The table includes about 21,000 clones, about 94% detected once. Sequenced input: Tregs sorted from PBMCs. These TCRs come from a human donor with AIRE deficiency. The CDR3 runs from the conserved cysteine through the conserved F or W. Fields, in order: CDR3 protein, CDR3 DNA, clone size, J gene, V gene, D gene. D genes are given only for firm matches. Clone size is given for some rows only: seen once, a few or many times, or a class if the clone is expanded.

CDR3 protein: CASRRWITTDTQYF
CDR3 DNA: TGTGCCAGCAGAAGGTGGATTACCACAGATACGCAGTATTTT
clone size: NA
J gene: TRBJ2-3
V gene: TRBV7-9
D gene: NA

CDR3 protein: CASSLAPRTGYNEQFF
CDR3 DNA: TGCGCCAGCAGCTTGGCACCGAGGACAGGATACAATGAGCAGTTCTTC
clone size: NA
J gene: TRBJ2-1
V gene: TRBV5-1
D gene: TRBD1

CDR3 protein: CASSFYLAGANVLTF
CDR3 DNA: TGTGCCAGCAGCTTTTATCTAGCTGGGGCCAACGTCCTGACTTTC
clone size: NA
J gene: TRBJ2-6
V gene: TRBV11-2
D gene: NA

CDR3 protein: CASTLGGSNVLTF
CDR3 DNA: TGTGCCAGCACCCTTGGAGGATCTAACGTCCTGACTTTC
clone size: NA
J gene: TRBJ2-6
V gene: TRBV7-9
D gene: NA

CDR3 protein: CASSSGQVNEKLFF
CDR3 DNA: TGTGCCAGCAGCTCCGGACAGGTTAATGAAAAACTGTTTTTT
clone size: NA
J gene: TRBJ1-4
V gene: TRBV5-4
D gene: TRBD1

CDR3 protein: CATGREGLALRETQYF
CDR3 DNA: TGTGCAACCGGACGGGAGGGACTAGCACTGCGAGAGACCCAGTACTTC
clone size: NA
J gene: TRBJ2-5
V gene: TRBV12-2
D gene: NA

CDR3 protein: CASSYGGRRADTQYF
CDR3 DNA: TGTGCCAGCAGTTATGGCGGGAGGAGAGCAGATACGCAGTATTTT
clone size: NA
J gene: TRBJ2-3
V gene: TRBV6-6
D gene: TRBD2

CDR3 protein: CASSRGDTGELFF
CDR3 DNA: TGTGCCAGCAGCCGGGGCGACACCGGGGAGCTGTTTTTT
clone size: NA
J gene: TRBJ2-2
V gene: TRBV25-1
D gene: NA

CDR3 protein: CASSRQGRWGTDTQYF
CDR3 DNA: TGTGCCAGCAGCCGACAGGGGAGATGGGGCACAGATACGCAGTATTTT
clone size: once
J gene: TRBJ2-3
V gene: TRBV13
D gene: TRBD1

CDR3 protein: CASTIRDRALGEQYF
CDR3 DNA: TGTGCCAGCACCATCCGGGACAGGGCTCTAGGGGAGCAGTACTTC
clone size: NA
J gene: TRBJ2-7
V gene: TRBV7-4
D gene: TRBD1

CDR3 protein: CASSQDQAGGVSGANVLTF
CDR3 DNA: TGTGCCAGCAGCCAAGATCAAGCGGGAGGGGTCTCTGGGGCCAACGTCCTGACTTTC
clone size: NA
J gene: TRBJ2-6
V gene: TRBV4-2
D gene: TRBD2

CDR3 protein: CASSQDRTSAYEQYF
CDR3 DNA: TGCGCCAGCAGCCAAGATCGGACTAGCGCCTACGAGCAGTACTTC
clone size: NA
J gene: TRBJ2-7
V gene: TRBV4-1
D gene: TRBD2

CDR3 protein: CASSLVGLGGVYEQYF
CDR3 DNA: TGTGCCAGCAGTTTAGTAGGCCTGGGGGGGGTATACGAGCAGTACTTC
clone size: NA
J gene: TRBJ2-7
V gene: TRBV28
D gene: TRBD2

CDR3 protein: CASSLAGQTQYF
CDR3 DNA: TGTGCCAGCAGCTTAGCTGGGCAGACCCAGTACTTC
clone size: few
J gene: TRBJ2-5
V gene: TRBV7-8
D gene: NA

CDR3 protein: CASKEGGGTEKLFF
CDR3 DNA: TGTGCCAGCAAAGAGGGGGGGGGAACAGAAAAACTGTTTTTT
clone size: NA
J gene: TRBJ1-4
V gene: TRBV2
D gene: NA

CDR3 protein: CASSLGWGSGANVLTF
CDR3 DNA: TGTGCCAGCAGCTTAGGTTGGGGCTCTGGGGCCAACGTCCTGACTTTC
clone size: once
J gene: TRBJ2-6
V gene: TRBV7-2
D gene: NA

CDR3 protein: CASSWAFHEQYF
CDR3 DNA: TGTGCCAGCAGTTGGGCCTTCCACGAGCAGTACTTC
clone size: NA
J gene: TRBJ2-7
V gene: TRBV2
D gene: NA

CDR3 protein: CASSFWGGSSYEQYF
CDR3 DNA: TGTGCCAGCAGTTTTTGGGGCGGAAGCTCCTACGAGCAGTACTTC
clone size: NA
J gene: TRBJ2-7
V gene: TRBV28
D gene: NA

CDR3 protein: CASSQGLYPGGPFNSPLHF
CDR3 DNA: TGTGCCAGCAGCCAAGGATTGTACCCAGGGGGGCCCTTCAATTCACCCCTCCACTTT
clone size: NA
J gene: TRBJ1-6
V gene: TRBV14
D gene: TRBD1

CDR3 protein: CASRSSFPYNEQFF
CDR3 DNA: TGTGCCAGTCGTAGCTCCTTCCCCTACAATGAGCAGTTCTTC
clone size: once
J gene: TRBJ2-1
V gene: TRBV27
D gene: NA

CDR3 protein: CASSSYLRGEKLFF
CDR3 DNA: TGTGCCAGCAGCTCCTACCTTCGGGGTGAAAAACTGTTTTTT
clone size: NA
J gene: TRBJ1-4
V gene: TRBV7-9
D gene: NA

CDR3 protein: CARSNRDRGQETQYF
CDR3 DNA: TGTGCCAGAAGCAACCGGGACAGGGGCCAAGAGACCCAGTACTTC
clone size: NA
J gene: TRBJ2-5
V gene: TRBV5-3
D gene: TRBD1

CDR3 protein: CASSLRDRGDYEQYF
CDR3 DNA: TGCGCCAGCAGCCTTCGGGACAGGGGTGACTACGAGCAGTACTTC
clone size: NA
J gene: TRBJ2-7
V gene: TRBV4-3
D gene: TRBD1

CDR3 protein: CASSLLDRRANNEQFF
CDR3 DNA: TGTGCCAGCAGCCTATTGGATCGCCGGGCCAACAATGAGCAGTTCTTC
clone size: NA
J gene: TRBJ2-1
V gene: TRBV14
D gene: NA

CDR3 protein: CASSGVGRPQETQYF
CDR3 DNA: TGTGCCAGCAGTGGGGTCGGGAGGCCTCAAGAGACCCAGTACTTC
clone size: NA
J gene: TRBJ2-5
V gene: TRBV6-1
D gene: TRBD2

CDR3 protein: CASSMSDRESETQYF
CDR3 DNA: TGTGCCAGCAGCATGTCGGACAGGGAGTCAGAGACCCAGTACTTC
clone size: NA
J gene: TRBJ2-5
V gene: TRBV4-2
D gene: TRBD1

CDR3 protein: CASSVGASGRAEQFF
CDR3 DNA: TGTGCCAGCAGCGTAGGCGCGAGCGGGCGGGCTGAGCAGTTCTTC
clone size: NA
J gene: TRBJ2-1
V gene: TRBV9
D gene: NA

CDR3 protein: CASSTTGTGELFF
CDR3 DNA: TGTGCCAGCAGTACCACCGGGACCGGGGAGCTGTTTTTT
clone size: NA
J gene: TRBJ2-2
V gene: TRBV6-5
D gene: NA

CDR3 protein: CASSFHSSGANVLTF
CDR3 DNA: TGCGCCAGCAGCTTCCACAGCTCTGGGGCCAACGTCCTGACTTTC
clone size: NA
J gene: TRBJ2-6
V gene: TRBV5-1
D gene: NA